The 21 T cell receptor beta chains below all came from one sample that was sequenced in a study of T cells after yellow fever vaccination. MiXCR, run by TCRdb on the 5' RACE reads, gives a single entry per CDR3 protein. The table shows 250,000 to 300,000 distinct CDR3 sequences, with 10% to 15% occurring only once. The material sequenced was CD4+ T cells sorted from PBMCs, taken 45 days after the yellow fever booster vaccination. The receptors were gathered from a man in his thirties or forties who received the YFV17D yellow fever vaccine.

J is TRBJ2-7 and V is TRBV12-3 or TRBV12-4; D gene unclear. This CDR3 region has 15 residues. With 1 base removed from V and 2 bases from J, the gap between germline ends came to 12 bases. The chain's CDR3 is CASSLGQTYPYEQYF. The CDR3 bases are TGTGCCAGCAGTTTAGGGCAGACCTATCCCTACGAGCAGTACTTC.

The chain has TRBV27 and TRBJ2-3, with 10 bases aligning to TRBD2. J gave up 0 bases and V 6 bases, and 3 bases lay outside the gene matches. CDR3 length equals 15 residues. Germline V gene sequence: CDR1 MNHEY, CDR2 SMNVEV (reference sequence). The CDR3 region is CASSLGLASTDTQYF. For the CDR3, the DNA is TGTGCCAGCAGCCTGGGACTAGCGAGCACAGATACGCAGTATTTT.

In this sample, this clonotype turned up a few times. V and J are TRBV12-3 or TRBV12-4 and TRBJ2-2; D gene unclear. V was clipped by 2 bases and J by 7 bases, with 5 bases between them. The CDR3 runs to 12 residues. The CDR3: CASSLQIGELFF. For the CDR3, the DNA is TGTGCCAGCAGTTTACAGATCGGGGAGCTGTTTTTT.

The chain joins TRBV28 to TRBJ2-2; D gene uncertain. Trimming took 5 bases from V and 4 from J, leaving 20 bases between them. In germline, CDR1 is MDHEN, CDR2 SYDVKM. The CDR3 loop spans 17 amino acids. The CDR3 coding sequence is TGTGCCAGCAGTATTTTGCTTGGGCAGTCGAGCACCGGGGAGCTGTTTTTT. Amino acids: CASSILLGQSSTGELFF.

The rearrangement joins TRBV20-1 to TRBJ2-1; 12 bases line up with TRBD2. Per the germline V gene, CDR1 is DFQATT and CDR2 is SNEGSKA (reference sequence). This CDR3 is built from 15 residues. CDR3 in DNA: TGCAGCCCCTCTAGCGGGAGGGCCCTAGAGGGTGAGCAGTTCTTC. This encodes CSPSSGRALEGEQFF.

This clonotype has just a few counts. The rearrangement joins TRBV20-1 to TRBJ2-3; 10 nucleotides align to TRBD2. The germline gives CDR1 DFQATT, CDR2 SNEGSKA (reference sequence). The CDR3 has 17 residues. The V and J ends lost 1 base and 0 bases, in that order; junction bases with no gene match: 7. The DNA of the CDR3 is TGCAGTGCTAGAGGAAGCGGGAGGGCCGGAAGCACAGATACGCAGTATTTT. Amino acids: CSARGSGRAGSTDTQYF.

The chain has TRBV13 and TRBJ2-7; no reliable D call. Looked up from germline, CDR1 is PRHDT and CDR2 is FYEKMQ (reference sequence). CDR3 length equals 13 residues. Trimming took off 3 bases at V and 2 bases at J, with 8 bases between the two ends. CDR3 DNA: TGTGCCAGCAGCTTTGGCCGGGCCTACGAGCAGTACTTC. This codes for CASSFGRAYEQYF.

V is TRBV20-1 and J is TRBJ1-1; D is ambiguous. V was trimmed by 0 bases and J by 3 bases, leaving 14 bases between them. Germline V gene sequence: CDR1 DFQATT, CDR2 SNEGSKA (reference sequence). CDR3 length equals 15 residues. The CDR3 sequence is CSARDPTDGDTEAFF. The CDR3 bases are TGCAGTGCTAGAGATCCCACTGACGGGGACACTGAAGCTTTCTTT.

V and J are TRBV9 and TRBJ2-7; TRBD1 matches 12 bases. Germline V lookup: CDR1 SGDLS, CDR2 YYNGEE. This CDR3 is built from 15 residues. Trimming cost V 4 bases and J 7 bases; bases outside gene matches: 9. The CDR3 bases are TGTGCCAGCAGCACATCCGGGACAGGGGGCATGGAGCAGTACTTC. It specifies CASSTSGTGGMEQYF. The whole variable domain, filled in from reference TRBV9 and TRBJ2-7, reads DSGVTQTPKHLITATGQRVTLRCSPRSGDLSVYWYQQSLDQGLQFLIQYYNGEERAKGNILERFSAQQFPDLHSELNLSSLELGDSALYFCASSTSGTGGMEQYFGPGTRLTVT.

This clonotype was seen more than once but under ten times. The V call is TRBV5-1, the J call TRBJ2-1; the match to TRBD2 covers 10 bases. Germline trimming cut 1 base from V and 4 bases from J; bases unmatched to any gene: 5. Germline assignment: CDR1 SGHRS and CDR2 YFSETQ. CDR3 length: 16 residues. As DNA, the CDR3 is TGCGCCAGCAGCTTGAAGGCTAGCGGGGGTTACAATGAGCAGTTCTTC. It is translated as CASSLKASGGYNEQFF.

This clonotype was seen only a few times. The V and J genes are TRBV10-1 and TRBJ2-7; TRBD1 matches 10 bases. After removal of 0 bases from V and 5 bases from J, the junction contained 1 base not matched to a gene. The CDR3 is made up of 14 amino acids. Germline V CDR1 and CDR2: WNHNN, SYGVQD (reference sequence). CDR3 sequence (DNA): TGCGCCAGCAGTGAGTCGGGACAGGGGAACGAGCAGTACTTC. It codes for CASSESGQGNEQYF.

This clonotype has a handful of counts. V and J are TRBV7-9 and TRBJ2-7; D is unclear. The CDR3 length is 15 residues. The germline V gene encodes CDR1 SEHNR and CDR2 FQNEAQ (reference sequence). Trimming stripped 5 bases from V and 7 bases from J, with 21 bases between. DNA for the CDR3: TGTGCCAGCAGCAACCGCCAGGTCTTAATGAATGAGCAGTACTTC. Protein sequence: CASSNRQVLMNEQYF. Variable domain in full (rest from reference TRBV7-9 and TRBJ2-7): DTGVSQNPRHKITKRGQNVTFRCDPISEHNRLYWYRQTLGQGPEFLTYFQNEAQLEKSRLLSDRFSAERPKGSFSTLEIQRTEQGDSAMYLCASSNRQVLMNEQYFGPGTRLTVT.

The sample holds one count of this clonotype. Because it lacks the conserved phenylalanine or tryptophan at the end, this CDR3 is likely a read error. This rearrangement joins TRBV24-1 to TRBJ2-2; possible D gene TRBD2, 6 bases. CDR1 is KGHDR, CDR2 SFDVKD, per germline. V gave up 3 bases and J gave up 3 bases, with 16 bases separating them. The CDR3 spans 17 residues. The CDR3 nucleotides are TGTGCCACCAGTGATCCCGCGGGGCAGCTATACACCGGGGAGCTGTTTCTT. This gives the protein CATSDPAGQLYTGELFL.

Of note for this clonotype: This sequence may be a read error, since a much larger clone differs from it by one base. V usage is TRBV5-6 and J usage is TRBJ1-4; no clear D gene. The V gene's germline CDR1 is SGHDT and CDR2 YYEEEE. The V end lost 1 base, the J end lost 6 bases, and 7 bases lay between the germline ends. This CDR3 region has 13 residues. The CDR3 loop is CASSLTWDEKLFF. The CDR3 DNA follows: TGTGCCAGCAGCTTGACATGGGATGAAAAACTGTTTTTT.

The chain employs TRBV29-1 and TRBJ2-7, with D maybe TRBD1 (5 bases). Germline V gene sequence: CDR1 SQVTM, CDR2 ANQGSEA. V lost 4 bases to trimming and J lost 6 bases, with 13 bases between them. This CDR3 region has 12 residues. The CDR3 reads CSVGQLACEQYF. As DNA, the CDR3 is TGCAGCGTTGGACAGTTAGCCTGCGAGCAGTACTTC.

This chain links TRBV7-2 with TRBJ2-5; D not certain. V dropped 3 bases and J dropped 4 bases, with 12 bases sitting between them. Germline-derived CDR1 and CDR2 are SGHTA and FQGNSA. The CDR3 totals 14 residues. CDR3 amino acids: CASSLQMSAETQYF. Here the CDR3 DNA reads TGTGCCAGCAGCTTGCAGATGAGCGCAGAGACCCAGTACTTC.

This chain connects TRBV13 to TRBJ2-3; D perhaps matches TRBD2 (6 bases). V lost 5 bases and J 6 bases, leaving 15 bases between the germline ends. From germline, CDR1 is PRHDT and CDR2 FYEKMQ (reference sequence). There are 14 residues in the CDR3. CDR3 DNA sequence: TGTGCCAGCAGCCGCGGGGCAGGATCCGATACGCAGTATTTT. It codes for CASSRGAGSDTQYF. Drawing the rest from reference TRBV13 and TRBJ2-3, the complete variable domain is AAGVIQSPRHLIKEKRETATLKCYPIPRHDTVYWYQQGPGQDPQFLISFYEKMQSDKGSIPDRFSAQQFSDYHSELNMSSLELGDSALYFCASSRGAGSDTQYFGPGTRLTVL.

CDR3 nucleotides: TGTGCCAGCAGTTTGAGGGACACTGAAGCTTTCTTT. It codes for CASSLRDTEAFF. This chain joins TRBV12-3 or TRBV12-4 and TRBJ1-1, with unresolved D. The CDR3 totals 12 residues. Between the trimmed V and J ends, which lost 3 bases and 3 bases, there was a span of 5 bases.

This clonotype was seen only a few times. This sequence joins TRBV5-5 and TRBJ2-7; 9 bases match TRBD1. The CDR3 sequence is 18 residues long. Germline lookup yields CDR1 SGHKS and CDR2 YYEKEE (reference sequence). The V gene end was trimmed by 5 bases and the J gene end by 5 bases; junction bases not matched to a gene: 20. The CDR3 here is CASRTGTGIFGSAHEQYF. The CDR3 region has the DNA TGTGCCAGCAGAACCGGGACAGGGATCTTCGGGAGCGCCCACGAGCAGTACTTC.

This clonotype was seen more than once but under ten times. This chain links TRBV7-2 with TRBJ2-5; 11 bases align to TRBD2. Germline V gene lookup returns CDR1 SGHTA and CDR2 FQGNSA. V trimming: 5 bases; J trimming: 5 bases; junction bases outside the gene matches: 4. The CDR3 contains 14 residues. The CDR3 region is CASSPRLAGETQYF. The CDR3, as DNA: TGTGCCAGCAGCCCGAGACTAGCGGGGGAGACCCAGTACTTC. Supplemented by reference TRBV7-2 and TRBJ2-5, the full variable domain reads GAGVSQSPSNKVTEKGKDVELRCDPISGHTALYWYRQSLGQGLEFLIYFQGNSAPDKSGLPSDRFSAERTGGSVSTLTIQRTQQEDSAVYLCASSPRLAGETQYFGPGTRLLVL.

The chain has TRBV5-1 and TRBJ2-7, with TRBD2 identical over 9 bases. Germline CDR1 is SGHRS and CDR2 is YFSETQ. The CDR3 spans 15 residues. The V segment lost 5 bases and the J segment 2 bases; nucleotides outside the gene matches: 8. CDR3 sequence: CASRPRAGGTYEQYF. The CDR3 nucleotides read TGCGCCAGCAGGCCCCGAGCGGGAGGCACCTACGAGCAGTACTTC. Complete variable domain (other parts from reference TRBV5-1 and TRBJ2-7): KAGVTQTPRYLIKTRGQQVTLSCSPISGHRSVSWYQQTPGQGLQFLFEYFSETQRNKGNFPGRFSGRQFSNSRSEMNVSTLELGDSALYLCASRPRAGGTYEQYFGPGTRLTVT.